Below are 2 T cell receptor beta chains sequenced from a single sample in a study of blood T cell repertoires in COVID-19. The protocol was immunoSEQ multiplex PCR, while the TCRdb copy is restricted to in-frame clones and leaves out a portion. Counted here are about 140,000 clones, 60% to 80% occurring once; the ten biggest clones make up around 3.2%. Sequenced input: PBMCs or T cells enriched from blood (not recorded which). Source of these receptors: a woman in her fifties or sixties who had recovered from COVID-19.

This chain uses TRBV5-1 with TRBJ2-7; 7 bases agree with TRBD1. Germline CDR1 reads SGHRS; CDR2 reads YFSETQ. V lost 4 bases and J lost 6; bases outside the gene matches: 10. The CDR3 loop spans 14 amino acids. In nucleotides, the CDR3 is TGCGCCAGCAGCGTGATAGGGACAGTCCGCGAGCAGTACTTC. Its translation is CASSVIGTVREQYF.

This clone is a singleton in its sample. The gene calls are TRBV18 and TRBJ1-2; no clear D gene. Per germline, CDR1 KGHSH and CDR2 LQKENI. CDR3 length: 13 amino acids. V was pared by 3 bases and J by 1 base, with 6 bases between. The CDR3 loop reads CASSPVDNYGYTF. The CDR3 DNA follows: TGTGCCAGCTCACCTGTAGATAACTATGGCTACACCTTC.